One sample yielded the 10 T cell receptor beta chains listed below, sequenced in a study of shared T cell receptors in the human thymus (dated by TCRdb to about 2021). To prepare the library, the immunoSEQ multiplex PCR assay was applied. Entries here come from immuneACCESS through TCRdb and include only in-frame sequences with V and J called. Some clones fail to appear in such tables; in the studies checked, an unresolved V gene covers under half of the shortfall, and the cause of the remainder is unknown. This sample comprises 500,000 to 850,000 clones, about 89% of them detected only once. Of the sample, 0.0094% is held by the ten largest clones. The same specimen was also included in a second study, on human thymus T cells.

Sequencing was done on a sample of thymocytes. Receptor source: a boy in the first two years of life with a congenital heart defect. Donor details come from another sample of the same person, matched by shared clones.

The chain carries TRBV7-4 and TRBJ1-2; TRBD1 aligns across 9 bases. V trimming: 4 bases; J trimming: 9 bases; junction bases outside the gene matches: 3. The CDR3 is made up of 12 amino acids. The germline gives CDR1 SGHVT, CDR2 SQSDAQ. The CDR3 protein is CASSSTGGSYTF. The CDR3 DNA sequence: TGTGCCAGCAGCTCGACAGGGGGGAGCTACACCTTC.

The genes are TRBV11-2 and TRBJ2-4; D perhaps matches TRBD2 (6 bases). In germline, CDR1 is SGHAT, CDR2 FQNNGV. The CDR3 loop spans 19 amino acids. V lost 4 bases, J lost 0 bases, and 22 bases lay in between. In DNA, the CDR3 is TGTGCCAGCAGCTCCTCGGGCAGGGAGGAAGGAAAAGCCAAAAACATTCAGTACTTC. It is translated as CASSSSGREEGKAKNIQYF.

The chain employs TRBV4-3 and TRBJ2-5; TRBD2 matches 11 bases. Germline lookup yields CDR1 LGHNA and CDR2 YSLEER. The trim removed 4 bases at V and 5 bases at J, leaving 15 bases unmatched. CDR3 size: 18 residues. CDR3 residues: CASSLGWRTSGWLETQYF. The CDR3 bases are TGCGCCAGCAGCCTCGGCTGGCGGACTAGCGGGTGGTTGGAGACCCAGTACTTC.

The chain has TRBV6-5 and TRBJ2-7; D uncertain. Germline values: CDR1 MNHEY, CDR2 SVGAGI. Trimming left V 2 bases short and J 4 bases short, with 3 bases between. The CDR3 sequence is 11 residues long. CDR3 protein: CASSYQYEQYF. The CDR3 DNA sequence: TGTGCCAGCAGTTACCAGTACGAGCAGTACTTC.

The chain couples TRBV30 to TRBJ2-1, with 10 bases fitting TRBD1. Losses at the gene ends were 7 bases for V and 3 bases for J; bases not matched to a gene: 15. The CDR3 is 17 residues long. Germline lookup yields CDR1 GTSNPN and CDR2 SVGIG (reference sequence). The DNA for the CDR3 is TGTGCCTCAAACGGGTCGACGGGACAGGGGAGCTACAATGAGCAGTTCTTC. It yields the protein CASNGSTGQGSYNEQFF.

The rearrangement joins TRBV14 to TRBJ1-2; a possible D gene is TRBD1 (5 bases). The germline V gene encodes CDR1 SGHDN and CDR2 FVKESK. The CDR3 is 15 residues long. Trimming removed 0 bases from V and 4 bases from J, with 12 bases in between. CDR3: CASSQERGVVYGYTF. CDR3 DNA: TGTGCCAGCAGCCAAGAACGGGGGGTGGTCTATGGCTACACCTTC.

The chain recombines TRBV30 with TRBJ2-7; D may be TRBD2 (5 bases). From germline, CDR1 is GTSNPN and CDR2 SVGIG (reference sequence). The CDR3 totals 16 residues. Trimming removed 3 bases at V and 2 bases at J, with 20 bases between. The CDR3 loop is CAWSPPLEVGTYEQYF. The CDR3, as DNA: TGTGCCTGGAGCCCCCCGCTGGAGGTGGGGACCTACGAGCAGTACTTC.

The chain combines TRBV27 with TRBJ2-5; D unresolved. The CDR3 is made up of 13 amino acids. V lost 4 bases and J 4 bases, leaving 10 bases between the germline ends. The germline V gene has CDR1 MNHEY and CDR2 SMNVEV (reference sequence). The CDR3 DNA follows: TGTGCCAGCAGTTGGCGCAGGTCAGAGACCCAGTACTTC. It codes for CASSWRRSETQYF.

J is TRBJ2-7 and V is TRBV19; 10 bases fit TRBD2. CDR1 and CDR2 from the germline V gene are LNHDA and SQIVND (reference sequence). The CDR3 is 16 residues long. Trimming took 6 bases from V and 7 from J; bases not matched to a gene: 15. The CDR3, as DNA: TGTGCCAGTAGCATGGTGCTAGCGGGGGCCCCGTGGGAGCAGTACTTC. Translating gives CASSMVLAGAPWEQYF.

J is TRBJ1-1 and V is TRBV11-2; D is unresolved. V lost 1 base to trimming and J lost 1 base, with 16 bases between them. CDR1 is SGHAT, CDR2 FQNNGV, per germline. There are 17 residues in the CDR3. CDR3 sequence: CASSLVFVRGRNTEAFF. The CDR3 bases are TGTGCCAGCAGCTTAGTTTTTGTTCGGGGAAGGAACACTGAAGCTTTCTTT.